Sequencing of this T cell receptor (beta chain) was carried out in a study of cytomegalovirus exposure and HLA in healthy donors. Sequencing used immunoSEQ multiplex PCR; TCRdb keeps in-frame clones, though not all of them. There are some 98,000 clones in the sample; 87% occur only once, and 3.9% lies in the top ten. The sequence was collected from a woman in her thirties in good health and CMV-seronegative. The sample taken for sequencing was PBMCs.

The CDR3 protein is CASSVGGGRDRETQYF. The CDR3 nucleotides read TGTGCCAGCAGCGTAGGTGGGGGCCGCGATCGGGAGACCCAGTACTTC. The chain couples TRBV9 to TRBJ2-5; a weak D match, TRBD1 (6 bases). CDR1 is SGDLS, CDR2 YYNGEE, per germline. The ends were cut back, 0 bases at V and 5 bases at J, with 17 bases in the middle. The CDR3 loop spans 16 amino acids.